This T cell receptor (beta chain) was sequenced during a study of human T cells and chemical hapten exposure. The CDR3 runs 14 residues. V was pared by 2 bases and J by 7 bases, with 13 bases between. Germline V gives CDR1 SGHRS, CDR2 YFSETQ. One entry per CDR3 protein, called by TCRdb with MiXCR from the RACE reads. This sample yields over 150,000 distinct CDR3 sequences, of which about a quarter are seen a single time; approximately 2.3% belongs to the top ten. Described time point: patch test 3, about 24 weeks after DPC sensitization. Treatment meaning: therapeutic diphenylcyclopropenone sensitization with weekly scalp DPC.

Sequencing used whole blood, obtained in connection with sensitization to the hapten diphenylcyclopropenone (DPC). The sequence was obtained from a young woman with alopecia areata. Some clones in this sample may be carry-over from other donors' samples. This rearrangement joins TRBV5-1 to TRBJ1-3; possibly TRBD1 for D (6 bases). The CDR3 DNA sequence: TGCGCCAGCAGCTTTGGGAACAGGGCGAACACCATATATTTT. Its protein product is CASSFGNRANTIYF.